Following are 32 T cell receptor beta chains from one sample sequenced in a study of STAT5B mutations in CD4+ large granular lymphocyte leukemia. Method: immunoSEQ multiplex PCR; TCRdb's copy keeps in-frame clones and lacks some. The repertoire has about 30,000 clones, less than 85% of them found once; the top ten carry approximately 3.1%. Sequencing was done on a sample of CD4+ T cells from blood buffy coats. Source of these receptors: a human donor in good health.

The CDR3 protein is CASSIQGYEQYF. The CDR3 bases are TGTGCCAGCAGCATACAGGGCTACGAGCAGTACTTC. This chain uses TRBV7-9 with TRBJ2-7, with TRBD1 as a possible D gene (6 bases). CDR1 is SEHNR and CDR2 is FQNEAQ in the germline V gene (reference sequence). V was trimmed by 5 bases and J by 3 bases, leaving 8 bases between them. The CDR3 loop spans 12 amino acids.

This clone has a single count. The genes are TRBV9 and TRBJ2-5; the match to TRBD1 covers 8 bases. The length of the CDR3 is 16 residues. Trimming took 4 bases from V and 7 from J; bases not matched to a gene: 15. Germline values: CDR1 SGDLS, CDR2 YYNGEE. CDR3 nucleotides: TGTGCCAGCAGCCCAACAGGGGGAGCTCGGGTTGTGACCCAGTACTTC. It is translated as CASSPTGGARVVTQYF.

This chain joins TRBV10-3 and TRBJ2-7; 8 bases map to TRBD2. Trimming at V came to 4 bases and at J to 3 bases, leaving 14 bases not matched to a gene. Germline CDR1 and CDR2: ENHRY and SYGVKD. The CDR3 length is 17 residues. The CDR3 spells CAISVGVAGFGNYEQYF. CDR3 in DNA: TGTGCCATCAGTGTCGGGGTAGCGGGGTTCGGGAACTACGAGCAGTACTTC.

The DNA of the CDR3 is TGTGCCAGCACCTCCGGGACAATGGAGGACGAGCAGTACTTC. It yields the protein CASTSGTMEDEQYF. The rearrangement joins TRBV2 to TRBJ2-7; possibly TRBD1 for D (6 bases). The germline V gene has CDR1 SNHLY and CDR2 FYNNEI. V shed 7 bases and J shed 5 bases, with 18 bases lying between them. CDR3 length: 14 residues.

The V and J genes are TRBV5-1 and TRBJ2-5; a weak D match, TRBD1 (5 bases). Trimming took 4 bases from V and 1 from J, leaving 11 bases between them. CDR1 is SGHRS and CDR2 is YFSETQ in the germline V gene. The CDR3 spans 14 residues. The CDR3 protein is CASSPQGSQETQYF. The CDR3 DNA sequence: TGCGCCAGCAGCCCCCAGGGATCCCAAGAGACCCAGTACTTC.

The V gene is TRBV6-6, the J gene TRBJ2-2; D unresolved. The CDR3 spans 14 residues. CDR1 MNHNY and CDR2 SVGAGI come from the germline V gene (reference sequence). With 2 bases removed from V and 0 bases from J, the gap between germline ends came to 4 bases. The CDR3 spells CASSYTTNTGELFF. Here the CDR3 DNA reads TGTGCCAGCAGTTACACTACGAACACCGGGGAGCTGTTTTTT.

J is TRBJ1-2 and V is TRBV4-2; no clear D gene. CDR1 is LGHNA, CDR2 YNFKEQ, per germline. Trimming cost V 0 bases and J 1 base, with 9 bases left between them. The CDR3 runs 15 residues. The CDR3 here is CASSQEFRVNYGYTF. The CDR3 DNA sequence: TGTGCCAGCAGCCAAGAATTCCGTGTTAACTATGGCTACACCTTC.

This chain joins TRBV18 and TRBJ2-2; D ambiguous. The CDR3 loop spans 14 amino acids. Germline V lookup: CDR1 KGHSH, CDR2 LQKENI. Trimming left V 2 bases short and J 4 bases short, with 8 bases between. CDR3 bases: TGTGCCAGCTCACCAATTACGGGCACCGGGGAGCTGTTTTTT. This gives the protein CASSPITGTGELFF.

The gene calls are TRBV7-2 and TRBJ1-2; D unclear. Trimming stripped 2 bases from V and 4 bases from J, with 20 bases between. The CDR3 extends over 17 amino acids. Germline lookup yields CDR1 SGHTA and CDR2 FQGNSA. The CDR3 protein is CASSLSSPATLGYGYTF. DNA for the CDR3: TGTGCCAGCAGCTTATCTTCTCCGGCCACATTGGGCTATGGCTACACCTTC.

V is TRBV7-2 and J is TRBJ2-7; 7 bases map to TRBD2. This CDR3 region has 16 residues. With 1 base clipped from V and 3 bases from J, the junction kept 9 bases outside the gene matches. The germline V gene encodes CDR1 SGHTA and CDR2 FQGNSA. The CDR3 region is CASSLDVGSGGYEQYF. In DNA form, the CDR3 reads TGTGCCAGCAGCTTAGACGTCGGGTCGGGGGGCTACGAGCAGTACTTC.

The J gene is TRBJ2-2, the V gene TRBV7-2; D is unclear. CDR1 is SGHTA and CDR2 is FQGNSA in the germline V gene. V lost 5 bases and J 1 base, leaving 11 bases between the germline ends. The CDR3 consists of 15 residues. The CDR3 region is CASSRNSLNTGELFF. The CDR3 DNA sequence: TGTGCCAGCAGCCGGAACAGCCTGAACACCGGGGAGCTGTTTTTT.

The chain combines TRBV18 with TRBJ2-1, with TRBD2 identical over 10 bases. The V gene's germline CDR1 is KGHSH and CDR2 LQKENI. This CDR3 comprises 14 residues. V was clipped by 3 bases and J by 6 bases; unmatched bases: 2. The CDR3 DNA is TGTGCCAGCTCACCGATAGCGGGAGGCAATGAGCAGTTCTTC. Its translation is CASSPIAGGNEQFF.

This clone was observed a handful of times. The chain uses TRBV2 and TRBJ1-1; D is unresolved. Germline V gene sequence: CDR1 SNHLY, CDR2 FYNNEI. The CDR3 contains 13 residues. Deletions cut 6 bases from V and 0 bases from J, with 8 bases between. The CDR3 DNA is TGTGCCAGCAGCCCCAGGATGAACACTGAAGCTTTCTTT. Its translation is CASSPRMNTEAFF. Full variable domain (missing parts from reference TRBV2 and TRBJ1-1): EPEVTQTPSHQVTQMGQEVILRCVPISNHLYFYWYRQILGQKVEFLVSFYNNEISEKSEIFDDQFSVERPDGSNFTLKIRSTKLEDSAMYFCASSPRMNTEAFFGQGTRLTVV.

The V and J genes are TRBV5-1 and TRBJ1-2, with D perhaps TRBD1 (5 bases). The CDR3 length is 15 residues. Germline CDR1 SGHRS, CDR2 YFSETQ. Deletions cut 4 bases from V and 5 bases from J, with 18 bases between. CDR3: CASSGWDRVSYGYTF. The DNA for the CDR3 is TGCGCCAGCAGCGGATGGGACCGCGTTTCATATGGCTACACCTTC. The full variable domain, with the rest looked up from reference TRBV5-1 and TRBJ1-2, is KAGVTQTPRYLIKTRGQQVTLSCSPISGHRSVSWYQQTPGQGLQFLFEYFSETQRNKGNFPGRFSGRQFSNSRSEMNVSTLELGDSALYLCASSGWDRVSYGYTFGSGTRLTVV.

The chain has TRBV7-9 and TRBJ1-3, with 11 bases identical to TRBD1. The CDR3 is 17 amino acids. J gave up 1 base and V 5 bases, and 7 bases lay outside the gene matches. Germline CDR1 reads SEHNR; CDR2 reads FQNEAQ (reference sequence). The CDR3 here is CASSPRDRGTSGNTIYF. For the CDR3, the DNA is TGTGCCAGCAGCCCCCGGGACAGGGGGACATCTGGAAACACCATATATTTT.

The chain couples TRBV7-9 to TRBJ1-2; D uncertain. Trimming cost V 2 bases and J 2 bases, with 6 bases left between them. Germline CDR1 reads SEHNR; CDR2 reads FQNEAQ (reference sequence). This CDR3 region has 13 residues. Here the CDR3 reads CASSLNVNYGYTF. In DNA form, the CDR3 reads TGTGCCAGCAGCTTAAATGTAAACTATGGCTACACCTTC.

The chain recombines TRBV19 with TRBJ2-4, with D possibly TRBD2 on 5 matching bases. This CDR3 is 15 amino acids long. Germline CDR1 reads LNHDA; CDR2 reads SQIVND (reference sequence). This CDR3 is CASRGSGLAKNIQYF. CDR3 DNA sequence: TGTGCAAGCCGGGGATCAGGACTAGCCAAAAACATTCAGTACTTC.

This chain joins TRBV2 and TRBJ2-2; TRBD2 matches 9 bases. Germline CDR1 reads SNHLY; CDR2 reads FYNNEI. The CDR3 sequence is 16 residues long. The trim removed 6 bases at V and 0 bases at J, leaving 5 bases unmatched. CDR3 bases: TGTGCCAGCAGGAAAGTAGCGGGAGCGAACACCGGGGAGCTGTTTTTT. It is translated as CASRKVAGANTGELFF.

This chain uses TRBV5-1 with TRBJ1-3; D call uncertain. Germline assignment: CDR1 SGHRS and CDR2 YFSETQ. The CDR3 is made up of 14 amino acids. Trimming removed 3 bases at V and 5 bases at J, with 12 bases between. CDR3 coding DNA: TGCGCCAGCAGCTCAGGCCAACAAAGAAACACCATATATTTT. It yields the protein CASSSGQQRNTIYF.

The chain couples TRBV12-5 to TRBJ1-1, with D possibly TRBD1 on 6 matching bases. The CDR3 loop spans 15 amino acids. The germline gives CDR1 LGHNT, CDR2 FRNRAP. V was pared by 5 bases and J by 3 bases, with 16 bases between. The DNA of the CDR3 is TGTGCTAGTGGTCAGCATAATCAGGGGCACACTGAAGCTTTCTTT. Translating it yields CASGQHNQGHTEAFF.

The chain is built from TRBV6-5 and TRBJ2-7; 7 nucleotides match TRBD2. Trimming took 7 bases from V and 2 from J; bases not matched to a gene: 11. CDR1 and CDR2 (germline): MNHEY, SVGAGI. The CDR3 extends over 15 amino acids. The DNA for the CDR3 is TGTGCCAGCACCCAGTCTAGCGGAACAACCTACGAGCAGTACTTC. Translated: CASTQSSGTTYEQYF.

This CDR3 reads CASSLAGTGGTDTQYF. CDR3 DNA sequence: TGTGCCAGCAGCTTAGCCGGGACAGGGGGCACAGATACGCAGTATTTT. The rearrangement joins TRBV7-6 to TRBJ2-3; 10 bases align to TRBD1. The trim removed 0 bases at V and 1 base at J, leaving 1 base unmatched. In germline, CDR1 is SGHVS, CDR2 FNYEAQ. The CDR3 extends over 16 amino acids.

This chain joins TRBV4-3 and TRBJ2-7, with D unclear. V was trimmed by 4 bases and J by 0 bases, leaving 10 bases between them. The CDR3 is made up of 14 amino acids. CDR1 is LGHNA and CDR2 is YSLEER in the germline V gene. CDR3 bases: TGCGCCAGCAGCCCCAGAGGTAGCTCCTACGAGCAGTACTTC. Its protein is CASSPRGSSYEQYF.

V is TRBV11-2 and J is TRBJ2-1, with D possibly called TRBD1 or TRBD2 (5 bases each). This CDR3 has 16 amino acids. V was cut by 0 bases and J by 4 bases, with 13 bases left in between. Germline V gives CDR1 SGHAT, CDR2 FQNNGV. CDR3 amino acids: CASSLDPGPGYNEQFF. CDR3 nucleotide sequence: TGTGCCAGCAGCTTAGACCCGGGACCTGGTTACAATGAGCAGTTCTTC.

The rearrangement links TRBV5-1 to TRBJ2-5, with D hard to call. Germline-derived CDR1 and CDR2 are SGHRS and YFSETQ. CDR3 length equals 11 residues. Trimming took off 1 base at V and 11 bases at J, with 9 bases between the two ends. The CDR3 here is CASSLPPGQYF. Here the CDR3 DNA reads TGCGCCAGCAGCTTGCCCCCAGGACAGTACTTC.

This rearrangement joins TRBV10-3 to TRBJ2-1, with D tentatively TRBD2 (6 bases). V lost 1 base, J lost 8 bases, and 9 bases lay in between. The CDR3 totals 13 residues. Germline V CDR1 and CDR2: ENHRY, SYGVKD. Here the CDR3 reads CAISEFGGHEQFF. The CDR3 bases are TGTGCCATCAGTGAGTTCGGGGGTCATGAGCAGTTCTTC.

This clone was picked up a small number of times. This sequence joins TRBV30 and TRBJ1-1, with 8 bases lining up with TRBD1. The CDR3 is 15 amino acids. V shed 2 bases, J shed 4 bases, and the junction held 9 bases outside the gene matches. In germline, CDR1 is GTSNPN, CDR2 SVGIG (reference sequence). The CDR3 sequence is CAWSPRTGFVTEAFF. The CDR3 bases are TGTGCCTGGAGTCCTCGGACAGGGTTTGTCACTGAAGCTTTCTTT.

The chain carries TRBV13 and TRBJ2-1; a possible D gene is TRBD2 (6 bases). CDR1 is PRHDT, CDR2 FYEKMQ, per germline (reference sequence). The CDR3 covers 15 residues. Trimming left V 7 bases short and J 3 bases short, with 16 bases between. The CDR3 loop reads CASNSRMGGYNEQFF. The CDR3 nucleotides read TGTGCCAGCAACTCCCGGATGGGGGGCTACAATGAGCAGTTCTTC.

The J gene is TRBJ2-2, the V gene TRBV9; 7 bases fit TRBD1. This CDR3 is built from 15 residues. V shed 3 bases and J 5 bases; nucleotides not matched to a gene: 7. Germline assignment: CDR1 SGDLS and CDR2 YYNGEE. The CDR3 DNA sequence: TGTGCCAGCAGCGAACGACAGGGTGGGACCGGGGAGCTGTTTTTT. It codes for CASSERQGGTGELFF.

This chain uses TRBV5-4 with TRBJ1-1; tentatively, D is TRBD1 (5 bases). Trimming left V 4 bases short and J 1 base short, with 14 bases between. This CDR3 contains 15 residues. Looked up from germline, CDR1 is SGHNT and CDR2 is YYREEE (reference sequence). The CDR3 reads CASSRDPVGNTEAFF. The CDR3 DNA is TGTGCCAGCAGCCGGGACCCGGTCGGGAACACTGAAGCTTTCTTT.

This chain connects TRBV9 to TRBJ2-3; 9 nucleotides align to TRBD1. Germline CDR1 and CDR2: SGDLS and YYNGEE. With 4 bases clipped from V and 1 base from J, the junction kept 7 bases outside the gene matches. This CDR3 contains 16 residues. CDR3 residues: CASSSWTGAGTDTQYF. CDR3 DNA: TGTGCCAGCAGCTCCTGGACAGGGGCGGGCACAGATACGCAGTATTTT.

Only one count was recorded for this clone. The chain links TRBV6-1 to TRBJ2-3; 7 positions agree with TRBD2. Trimming took 2 bases from V and 5 from J; bases not matched to a gene: 10. From germline, CDR1 is MNHNS and CDR2 SASEGT. CDR3 length: 16 amino acids. CDR3 in amino acids: CASSELAAGYGDTQYF. DNA of the CDR3: TGTGCCAGCAGTGAACTAGCGGCCGGGTACGGAGATACGCAGTATTTT.